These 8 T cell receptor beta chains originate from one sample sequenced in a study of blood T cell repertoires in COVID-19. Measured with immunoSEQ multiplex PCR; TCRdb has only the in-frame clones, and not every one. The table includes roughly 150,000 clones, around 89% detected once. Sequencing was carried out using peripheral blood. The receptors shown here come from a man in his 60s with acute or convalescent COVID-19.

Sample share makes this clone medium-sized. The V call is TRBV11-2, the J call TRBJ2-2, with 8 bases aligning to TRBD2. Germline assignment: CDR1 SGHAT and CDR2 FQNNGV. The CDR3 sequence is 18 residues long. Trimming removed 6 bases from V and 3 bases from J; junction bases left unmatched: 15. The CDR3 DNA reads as TGTGCCAGCAGGCCACTCTACCCGGGACTAGGGGACACCGGGGAGCTGTTTTTT. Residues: CASRPLYPGLGDTGELFF.

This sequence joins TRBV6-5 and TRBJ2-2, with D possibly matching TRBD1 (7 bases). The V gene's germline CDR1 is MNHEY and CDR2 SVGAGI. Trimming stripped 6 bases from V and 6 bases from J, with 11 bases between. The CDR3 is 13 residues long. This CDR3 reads CASRLRGAGELFF. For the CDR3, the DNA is TGTGCCAGCAGACTCAGGGGGGCCGGGGAGCTGTTTTTT.

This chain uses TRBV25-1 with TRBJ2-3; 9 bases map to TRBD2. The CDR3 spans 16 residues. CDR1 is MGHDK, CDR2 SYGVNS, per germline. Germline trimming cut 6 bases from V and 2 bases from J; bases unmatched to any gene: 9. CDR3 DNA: TGTGCCAGCAGGGGGCTAGCGGGGCTCCTCACAGATACGCAGTATTTT. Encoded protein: CASRGLAGLLTDTQYF.

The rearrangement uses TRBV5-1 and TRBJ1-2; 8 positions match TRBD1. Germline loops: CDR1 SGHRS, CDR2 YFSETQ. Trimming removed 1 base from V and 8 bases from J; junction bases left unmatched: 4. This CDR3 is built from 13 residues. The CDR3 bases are TGCGCCAGCAGCTTGAACAGGGGGGACGGCTACACCTTC. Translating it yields CASSLNRGDGYTF.

The CDR3 sequence is CASSSKTGAYEQYF. The DNA of the CDR3 is TGTGCCAGCAGCTCCAAGACAGGGGCCTACGAGCAGTACTTC. The rearrangement links TRBV13 to TRBJ2-7; 8 nucleotides match TRBD1. The CDR3 consists of 14 residues. Per germline, CDR1 PRHDT and CDR2 FYEKMQ (reference sequence). The V gene end was trimmed by 4 bases and the J gene end by 2 bases; junction bases not matched to a gene: 4.

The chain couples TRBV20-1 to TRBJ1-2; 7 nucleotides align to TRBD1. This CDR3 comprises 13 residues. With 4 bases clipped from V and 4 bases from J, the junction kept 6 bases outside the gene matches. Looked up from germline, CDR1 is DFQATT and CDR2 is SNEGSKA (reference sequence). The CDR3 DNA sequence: TGCAGTGCTATTGACAGGGATATCTATGGCTACACCTTC. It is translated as CSAIDRDIYGYTF.

The CDR3 region is CASSSGLGYNEQFF. The CDR3 nucleotides read TGCGCCAGCAGCTCGGGACTAGGTTACAATGAGCAGTTCTTC. The J gene is TRBJ2-1, the V gene TRBV10-1; the match to TRBD2 covers 8 bases. Germline CDR1 is WNHNN and CDR2 is SYGVQD (reference sequence). V shed 6 bases, J shed 4 bases, and the junction held 5 bases outside the gene matches. This CDR3 is built from 14 residues.

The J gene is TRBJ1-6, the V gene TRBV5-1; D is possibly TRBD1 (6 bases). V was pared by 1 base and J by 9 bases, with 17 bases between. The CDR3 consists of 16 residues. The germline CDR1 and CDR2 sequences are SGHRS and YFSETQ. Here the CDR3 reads CASSLNRVVSGSPLHF. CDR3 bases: TGCGCCAGCAGCTTGAACAGGGTAGTGTCTGGTTCACCCCTCCACTTT.